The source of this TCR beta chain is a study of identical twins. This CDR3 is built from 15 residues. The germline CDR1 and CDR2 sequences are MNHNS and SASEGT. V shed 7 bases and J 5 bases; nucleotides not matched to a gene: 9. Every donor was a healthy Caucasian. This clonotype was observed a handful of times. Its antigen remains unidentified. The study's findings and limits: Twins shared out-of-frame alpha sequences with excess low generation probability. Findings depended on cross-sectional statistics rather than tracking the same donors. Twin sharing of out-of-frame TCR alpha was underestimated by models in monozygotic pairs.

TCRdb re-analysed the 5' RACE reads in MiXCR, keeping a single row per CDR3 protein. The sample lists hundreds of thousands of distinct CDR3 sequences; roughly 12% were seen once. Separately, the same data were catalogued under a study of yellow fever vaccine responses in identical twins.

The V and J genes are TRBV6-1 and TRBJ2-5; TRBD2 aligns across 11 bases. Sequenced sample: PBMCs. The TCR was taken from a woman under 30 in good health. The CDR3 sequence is CASILAGVPGETQYF. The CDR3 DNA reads TGTGCCAGCATACTAGCGGGGGTCCCAGGGGAGACCCAGTACTTC.